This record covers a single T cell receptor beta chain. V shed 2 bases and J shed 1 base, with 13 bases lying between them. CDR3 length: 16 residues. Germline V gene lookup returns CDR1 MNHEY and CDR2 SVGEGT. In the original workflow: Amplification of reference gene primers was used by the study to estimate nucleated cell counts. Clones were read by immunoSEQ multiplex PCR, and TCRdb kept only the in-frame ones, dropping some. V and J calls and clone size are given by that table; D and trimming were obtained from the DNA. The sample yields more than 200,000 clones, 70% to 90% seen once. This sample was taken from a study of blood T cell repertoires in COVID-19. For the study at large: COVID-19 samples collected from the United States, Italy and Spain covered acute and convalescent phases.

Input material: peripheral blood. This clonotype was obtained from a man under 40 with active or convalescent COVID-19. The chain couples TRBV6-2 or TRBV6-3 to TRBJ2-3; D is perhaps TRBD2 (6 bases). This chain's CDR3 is CASSYPTAGGTDTQYF. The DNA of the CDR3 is TGTGCCAGCAGTTACCCGACAGCGGGCGGCACAGATACGCAGTATTTT.